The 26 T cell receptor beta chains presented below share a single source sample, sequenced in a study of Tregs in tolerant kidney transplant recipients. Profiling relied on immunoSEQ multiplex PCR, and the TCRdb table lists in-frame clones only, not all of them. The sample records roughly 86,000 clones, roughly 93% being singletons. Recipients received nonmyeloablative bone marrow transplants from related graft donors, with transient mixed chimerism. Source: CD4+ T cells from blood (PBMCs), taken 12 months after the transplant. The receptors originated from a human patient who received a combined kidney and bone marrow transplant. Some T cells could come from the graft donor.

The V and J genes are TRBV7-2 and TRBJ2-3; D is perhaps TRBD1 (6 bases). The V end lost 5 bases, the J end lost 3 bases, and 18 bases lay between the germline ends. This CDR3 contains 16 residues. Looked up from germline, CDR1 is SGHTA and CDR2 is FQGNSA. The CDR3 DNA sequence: TGTGCCAGCAGCGTGGACAGTTCAATTTTGACAGATACGCAGTATTTT. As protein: CASSVDSSILTDTQYF.

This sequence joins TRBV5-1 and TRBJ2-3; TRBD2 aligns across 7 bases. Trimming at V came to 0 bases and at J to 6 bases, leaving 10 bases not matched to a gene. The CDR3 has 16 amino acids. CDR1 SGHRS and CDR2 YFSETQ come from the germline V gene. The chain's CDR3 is CASSLGGGGTSDTQYF. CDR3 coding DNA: TGCGCCAGCAGCTTGGGTGGGGGAGGGACCTCGGATACGCAGTATTTT.

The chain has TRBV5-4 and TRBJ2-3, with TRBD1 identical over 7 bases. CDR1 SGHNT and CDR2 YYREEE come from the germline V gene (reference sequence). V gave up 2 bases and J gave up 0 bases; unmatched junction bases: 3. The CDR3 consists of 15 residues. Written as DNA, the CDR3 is TGTGCCAGCAGCTTCAAACAGGGGAGCACAGATACGCAGTATTTT. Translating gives CASSFKQGSTDTQYF.

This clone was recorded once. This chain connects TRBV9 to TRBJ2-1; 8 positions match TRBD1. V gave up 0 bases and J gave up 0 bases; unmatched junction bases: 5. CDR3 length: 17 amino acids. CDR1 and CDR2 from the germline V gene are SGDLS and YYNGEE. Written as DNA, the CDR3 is TGTGCCAGCAGCGTAGCTCCTACAGGGGGCTCCTACAATGAGCAGTTCTTC. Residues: CASSVAPTGGSYNEQFF.

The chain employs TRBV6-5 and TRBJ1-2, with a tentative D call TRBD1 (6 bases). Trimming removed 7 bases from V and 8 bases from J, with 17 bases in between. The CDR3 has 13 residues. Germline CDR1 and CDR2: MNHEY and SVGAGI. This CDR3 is CASTGHEARGYTF. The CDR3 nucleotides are TGTGCCAGCACGGGACACGAGGCGAGAGGCTACACCTTC.

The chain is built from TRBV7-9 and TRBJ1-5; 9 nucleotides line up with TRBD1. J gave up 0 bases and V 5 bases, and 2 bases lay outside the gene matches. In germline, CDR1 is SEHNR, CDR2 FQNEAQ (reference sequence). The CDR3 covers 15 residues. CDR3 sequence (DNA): TGTGCCAGCAGCGAGGACAGGGGTAGCAATCAGCCCCAGCATTTT. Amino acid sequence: CASSEDRGSNQPQHF.

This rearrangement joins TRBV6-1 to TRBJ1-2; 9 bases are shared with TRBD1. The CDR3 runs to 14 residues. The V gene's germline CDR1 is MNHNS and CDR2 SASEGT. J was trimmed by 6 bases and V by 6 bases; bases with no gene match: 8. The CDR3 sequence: CASSLTGGINGYTF. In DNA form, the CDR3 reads TGTGCCAGCAGCTTGACAGGGGGAATTAATGGCTACACCTTC.

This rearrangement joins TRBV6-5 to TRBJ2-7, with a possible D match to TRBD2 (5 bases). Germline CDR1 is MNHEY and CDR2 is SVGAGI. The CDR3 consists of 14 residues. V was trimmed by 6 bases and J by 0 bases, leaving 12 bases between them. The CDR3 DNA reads TGTGCCAGCAGGGCCCGGGATAGCTCCTACGAGCAGTACTTC. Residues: CASRARDSSYEQYF.

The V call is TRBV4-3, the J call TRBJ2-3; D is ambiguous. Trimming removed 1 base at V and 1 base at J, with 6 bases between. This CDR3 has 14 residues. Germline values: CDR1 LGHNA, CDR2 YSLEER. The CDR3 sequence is CASSQALGTDTQYF. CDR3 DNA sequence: TGCGCCAGCAGCCAAGCCCTTGGCACAGATACGCAGTATTTT.

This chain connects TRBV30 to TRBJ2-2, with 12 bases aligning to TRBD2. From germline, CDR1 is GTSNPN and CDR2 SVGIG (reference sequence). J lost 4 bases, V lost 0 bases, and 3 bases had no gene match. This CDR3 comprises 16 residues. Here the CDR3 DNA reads TGTGCCTGGAGTGTCGGACTAGCGGGACGCACCGGGGAGCTGTTTTTT. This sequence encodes CAWSVGLAGRTGELFF.

In nucleotides, the CDR3 is TGTGCCATCAGTGAGTCTGTACAGTTTACAGATACGCAGTATTTT. As protein: CAISESVQFTDTQYF. This rearrangement joins TRBV10-3 to TRBJ2-3; the D is unclear. This CDR3 has 15 amino acids. V lost 0 bases, J lost 3 bases, and 10 bases lay in between. Germline CDR1 reads ENHRY; CDR2 reads SYGVKD.

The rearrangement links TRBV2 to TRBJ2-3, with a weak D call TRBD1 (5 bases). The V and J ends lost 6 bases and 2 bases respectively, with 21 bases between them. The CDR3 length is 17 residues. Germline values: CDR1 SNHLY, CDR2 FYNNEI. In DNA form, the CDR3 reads TGTGCCAGCAGAAGACCCACCGGACACACCCTCACAGATACGCAGTATTTT. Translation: CASRRPTGHTLTDTQYF.

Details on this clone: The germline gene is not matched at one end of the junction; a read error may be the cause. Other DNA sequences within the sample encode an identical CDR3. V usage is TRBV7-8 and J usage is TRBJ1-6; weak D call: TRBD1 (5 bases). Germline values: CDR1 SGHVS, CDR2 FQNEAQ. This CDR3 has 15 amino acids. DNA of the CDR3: TGTGCCAGCAGCTTCTCGGGGGAACCTTATTCCCCCCTCCACTTT. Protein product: CASSFSGEPYSPLHF. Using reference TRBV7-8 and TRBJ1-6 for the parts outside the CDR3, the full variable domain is GAGVSQSPRYKVAKRGQDVALRCDPISGHVSLFWYQQALGQGPEFLTYFQNEAQLDKSGLPSDRFFAERPEGSVSTLKIQRTQQEDSAVYLCASSFSGEPYSPLHFGNGTRLTVT.

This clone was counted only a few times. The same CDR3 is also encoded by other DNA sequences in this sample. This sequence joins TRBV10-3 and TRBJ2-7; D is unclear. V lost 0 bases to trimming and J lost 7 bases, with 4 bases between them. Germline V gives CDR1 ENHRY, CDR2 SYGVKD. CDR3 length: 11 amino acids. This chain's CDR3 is CAISESREQYF. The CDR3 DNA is TGTGCCATCAGTGAGTCGAGGGAGCAGTACTTC.

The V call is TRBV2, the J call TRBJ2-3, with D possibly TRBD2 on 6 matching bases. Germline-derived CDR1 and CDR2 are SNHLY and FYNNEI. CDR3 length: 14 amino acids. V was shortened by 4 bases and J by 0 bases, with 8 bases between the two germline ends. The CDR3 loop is CASSAGLSTDTQYF. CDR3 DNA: TGTGCCAGCAGTGCTGGACTAAGCACAGATACGCAGTATTTT.

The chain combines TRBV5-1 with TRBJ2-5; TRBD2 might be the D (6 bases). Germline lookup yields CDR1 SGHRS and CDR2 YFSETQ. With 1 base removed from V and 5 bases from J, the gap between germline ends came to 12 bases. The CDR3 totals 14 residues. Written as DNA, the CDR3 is TGCGCCAGCAGCTTGCTTTCGGGAGAGGAGACCCAGTACTTC. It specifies CASSLLSGEETQYF.

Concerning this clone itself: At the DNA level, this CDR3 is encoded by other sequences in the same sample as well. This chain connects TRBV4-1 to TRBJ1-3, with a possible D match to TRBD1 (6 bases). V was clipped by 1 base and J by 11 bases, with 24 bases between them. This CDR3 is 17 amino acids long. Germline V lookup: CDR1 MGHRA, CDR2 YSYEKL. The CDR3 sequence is CASSQALVGHAITPIYF. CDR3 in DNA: TGCGCCAGCAGCCAAGCCTTGGTGGGACACGCGATAACCCCCATATATTTT.

CDR3 nucleotide sequence: TGTGCCAGTGCAAGCGGGGGAGTAAACACCGGGGAGCTGTTTTTT. Protein sequence: CASASGGVNTGELFF. J is TRBJ2-2 and V is TRBV6-1; 8 nucleotides match TRBD2. The junction had 8 bases not matched to a gene; V was cut back by 9 bases and J by 2 bases. CDR1 is MNHNS, CDR2 SASEGT, per germline. CDR3 length equals 15 residues.

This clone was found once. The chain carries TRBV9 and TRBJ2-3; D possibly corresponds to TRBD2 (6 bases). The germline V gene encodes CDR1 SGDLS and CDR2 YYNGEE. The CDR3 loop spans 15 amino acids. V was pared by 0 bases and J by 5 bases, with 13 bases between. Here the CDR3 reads CASSVGGGVGDTQYF. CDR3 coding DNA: TGTGCCAGCAGCGTAGGCGGCGGGGTGGGAGATACGCAGTATTTT.

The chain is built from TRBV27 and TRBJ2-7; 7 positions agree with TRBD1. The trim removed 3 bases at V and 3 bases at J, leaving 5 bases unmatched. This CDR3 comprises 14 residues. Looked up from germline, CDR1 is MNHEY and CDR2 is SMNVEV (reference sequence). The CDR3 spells CASSFTGTDYEQYF. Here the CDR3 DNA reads TGTGCCAGCAGTTTTACCGGGACAGACTACGAGCAGTACTTC.

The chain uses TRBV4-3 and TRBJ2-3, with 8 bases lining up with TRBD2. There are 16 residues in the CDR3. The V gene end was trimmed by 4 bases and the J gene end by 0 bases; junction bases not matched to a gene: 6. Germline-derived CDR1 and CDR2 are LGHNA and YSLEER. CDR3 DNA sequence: TGCGCCAGCAGCCGGACTAGCCAAACTAGCACAGATACGCAGTATTTT. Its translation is CASSRTSQTSTDTQYF.

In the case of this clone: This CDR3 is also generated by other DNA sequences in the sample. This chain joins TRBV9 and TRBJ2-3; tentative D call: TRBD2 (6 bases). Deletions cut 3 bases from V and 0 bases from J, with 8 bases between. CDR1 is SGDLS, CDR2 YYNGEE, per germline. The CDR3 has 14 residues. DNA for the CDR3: TGTGCCAGCAGCGCTGGGACTAGCACAGATACGCAGTATTTT. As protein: CASSAGTSTDTQYF.

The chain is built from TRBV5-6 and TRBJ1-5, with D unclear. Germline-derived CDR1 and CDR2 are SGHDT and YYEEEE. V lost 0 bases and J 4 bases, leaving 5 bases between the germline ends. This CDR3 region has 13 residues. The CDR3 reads CASSLGPNQPQHF. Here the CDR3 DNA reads TGTGCCAGCAGCTTGGGTCCGAATCAGCCCCAGCATTTT.

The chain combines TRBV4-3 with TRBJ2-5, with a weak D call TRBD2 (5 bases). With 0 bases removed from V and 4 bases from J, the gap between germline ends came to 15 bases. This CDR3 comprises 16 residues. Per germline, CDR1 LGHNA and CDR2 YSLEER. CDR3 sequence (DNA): TGCGCCAGCAGCCAAGAACCTAGACGGGGTGGAGAGACCCAGTACTTC. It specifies CASSQEPRRGGETQYF.

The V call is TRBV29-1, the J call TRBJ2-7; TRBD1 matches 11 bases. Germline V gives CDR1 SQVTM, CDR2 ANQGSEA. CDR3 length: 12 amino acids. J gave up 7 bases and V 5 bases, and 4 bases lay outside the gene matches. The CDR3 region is CSVRGTGGEQYF. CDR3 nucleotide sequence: TGCAGCGTTAGGGGGACAGGGGGTGAGCAGTACTTC.

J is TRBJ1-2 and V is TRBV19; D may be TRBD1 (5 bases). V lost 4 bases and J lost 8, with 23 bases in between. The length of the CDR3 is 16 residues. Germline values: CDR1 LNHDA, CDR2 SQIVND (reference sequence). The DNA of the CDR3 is TGTGCCAGTAGTAATGCCTCGCTCGGAGGGGCTGGGGGCTACACCTTC. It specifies CASSNASLGGAGGYTF.